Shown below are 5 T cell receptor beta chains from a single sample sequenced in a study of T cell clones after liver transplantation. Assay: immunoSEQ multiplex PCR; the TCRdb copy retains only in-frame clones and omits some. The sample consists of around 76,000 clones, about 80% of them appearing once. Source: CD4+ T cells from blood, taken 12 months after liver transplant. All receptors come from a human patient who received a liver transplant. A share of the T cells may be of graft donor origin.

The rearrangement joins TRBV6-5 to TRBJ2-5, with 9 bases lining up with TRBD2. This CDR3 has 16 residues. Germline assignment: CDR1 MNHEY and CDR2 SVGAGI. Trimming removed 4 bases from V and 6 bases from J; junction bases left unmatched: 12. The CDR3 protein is CASSSPRAGGLKTQYF. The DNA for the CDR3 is TGTGCCAGCAGTTCCCCAAGGGCGGGAGGGCTGAAGACCCAGTACTTC.

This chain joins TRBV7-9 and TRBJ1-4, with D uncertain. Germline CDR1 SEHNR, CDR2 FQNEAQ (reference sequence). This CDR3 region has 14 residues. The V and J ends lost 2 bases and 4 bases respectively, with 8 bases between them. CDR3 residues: CASSLSPNNEKLFF. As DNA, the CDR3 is TGTGCCAGCAGCTTATCCCCCAATAATGAAAAACTGTTTTTT.

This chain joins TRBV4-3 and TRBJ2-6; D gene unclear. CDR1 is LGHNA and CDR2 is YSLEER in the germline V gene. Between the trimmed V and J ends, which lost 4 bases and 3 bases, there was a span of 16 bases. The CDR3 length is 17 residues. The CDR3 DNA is TGCGCCAGCAGCCCCGGCGACATGACGATTGGGGCCAACGTCCTGACTTTC. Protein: CASSPGDMTIGANVLTF.

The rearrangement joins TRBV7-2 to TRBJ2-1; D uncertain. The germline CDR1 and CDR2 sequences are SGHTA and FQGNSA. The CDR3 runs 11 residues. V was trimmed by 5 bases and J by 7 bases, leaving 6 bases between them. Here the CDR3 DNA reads TGTGCCAGCAGCATTCATAATGAGCAGTTCTTC. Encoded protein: CASSIHNEQFF.

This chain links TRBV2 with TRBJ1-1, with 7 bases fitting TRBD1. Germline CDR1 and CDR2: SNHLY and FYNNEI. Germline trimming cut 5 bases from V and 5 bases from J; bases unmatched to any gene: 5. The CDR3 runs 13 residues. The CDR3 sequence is CASSRGPGTEAFF. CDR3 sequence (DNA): TGTGCCAGCAGTAGGGGGCCGGGTACTGAAGCTTTCTTT.